Below, one T cell receptor (beta chain) is given with its context. This sample is drawn from a study of PD-L1 blockade in urothelial cancer. Time point described: pretreatment peripheral blood. Sequencing used immunoSEQ multiplex PCR; TCRdb keeps in-frame clones, though not all of them. Among tens of thousands of clones listed, 87% were seen once. Deletions cut 0 bases from V and 6 bases from J, with 19 bases between. CDR3 length: 17 amino acids. Germline V gives CDR1 MRHNA, CDR2 SNTAGT. The V call is TRBV6-4, the J call TRBJ2-3, with D possibly matching TRBD1 (6 bases). The TCR sequence derives from an older woman with urothelial cancer. The material sequenced was PBMCs, taken around atezolizumab (anti-PD-L1) treatment. This chain's CDR3 is CASSDSLDRQTGDTQYF. CDR3 nucleotide sequence: TGTGCCAGCAGTGACTCTCTCGACAGGCAGACGGGGGATACGCAGTATTTT.